The TCR beta chain described here comes from a study of tumor-infiltrating lymphocytes in oesophageal squamous cell carcinoma. The V gene's germline CDR1 is SGHVS and CDR2 FNYEAQ. This CDR3 contains 14 residues. TCRdb independently ran MiXCR on the PCR reads; one entry per CDR3 protein. Of fewer than 15,000 distinct CDR3 sequences listed, 45% to 65% were seen once; the top ten hold about 37%. Sequencing was performed on esophageal tumor tissue. The chain is built from TRBV7-6 and TRBJ2-5, with 10 nucleotides matching TRBD1. TRBJ2-7 matches the DNA end more closely, so the J call is doubtful. This receptor was identified in a male donor with esophageal squamous cell carcinoma. This chain's CDR3 is CASSFMGQGNEQYF. For the CDR3, the DNA is TGTGCCAGCAGCTTCATGGGACAGGGGAACGAGCAGTACTTC.